This entry features one T cell receptor beta chain sequence. Some clones are missing from TCRdb's copy, which holds only in-frame ones; the method was immunoSEQ multiplex PCR. The top ten clones hold about 9.4% of a sample with about 81,000 clones, roughly four fifths of them seen once. The data were obtained in a study of blood T cell repertoires in COVID-19. Overall study: Nucleic acid was either cDNA or gDNA, and it came from T cells, B-cell-depleted T cells, or PBMCs.

The receptor was derived from a man between 60 and 75 years old with acute or convalescent COVID-19. The source material was peripheral blood.

In DNA form, the CDR3 reads TGTGCCAGCAGCCAAGTGGGGGGGCTGAACTATGAGCAGTACTTC. Its translation is CASSQVGGLNYEQYF. This chain links TRBV14 with TRBJ2-7; weak D call: TRBD2 (7 bases). Germline loops: CDR1 SGHDN, CDR2 FVKESK. With 1 base removed from V and 7 bases from J, the gap between germline ends came to 17 bases. The CDR3 runs 15 residues.